The present T cell receptor beta chain was sequenced within a study of shared clonotypes between healthy human individuals. Across the whole study: Three plates were used per donor for CD4 naive, three for CD4 memory, two for CD8 naive and one for CD8 memory. General study findings and limits: Of the naive CD4 clonotypes, around 4.7% were shared across a few donors.

V lost 0 bases and J 2 bases, leaving 10 bases between the germline ends. Germline V CDR1 and CDR2: MNHNY, SVGAGI (reference sequence). CDR3 length: 15 amino acids. This clone showed up just a few times. Its antigen remains unknown. CD4+ cells underwent separation, giving CD45RA+ naive and CD45RA-negative memory subsets. Replicate PCRs run on sorted subsets employed approximately 200 ng DNA, approximately 30,000 T cell genomes. Profiled with immunoSEQ multiplex PCR; TCRdb holds only in-frame clones, not every one. The sample yields about 680,000 clones, roughly 70% seen once. The sample taken for sequencing was memory CD4+ T cells sorted from blood. The subset here: CD45RA-negative fraction. This TCR derives from a woman aged 25 to 39 in good health. J is TRBJ2-5 and V is TRBV6-6; perhaps TRBD2 as D (5 bases). Here the CDR3 DNA reads TGTGCCAGCAGTTACTCCCGGGGTAATCAAGAGACCCAGTACTTC. Encoded protein: CASSYSRGNQETQYF.